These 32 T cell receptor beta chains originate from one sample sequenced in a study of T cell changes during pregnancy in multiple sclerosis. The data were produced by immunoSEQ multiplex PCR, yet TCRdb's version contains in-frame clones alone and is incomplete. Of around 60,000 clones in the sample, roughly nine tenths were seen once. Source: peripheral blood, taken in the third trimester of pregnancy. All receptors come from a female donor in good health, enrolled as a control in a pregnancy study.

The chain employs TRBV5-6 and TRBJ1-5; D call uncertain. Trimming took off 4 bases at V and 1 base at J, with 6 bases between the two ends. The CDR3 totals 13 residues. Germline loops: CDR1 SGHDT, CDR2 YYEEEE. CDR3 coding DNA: TGTGCCAGCAGCCTCCGGAGCAATCAGCCCCAGCATTTT. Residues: CASSLRSNQPQHF. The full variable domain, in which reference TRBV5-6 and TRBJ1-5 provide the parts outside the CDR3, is DAGVTQSPTHLIKTRGQQVTLRCSPKSGHDTVSWYQQALGQGPQFIFQYYEEEERQRGNFPDRFSGHQFPNYSSELNVNALLLGDSALYLCASSLRSNQPQHFGDGTRLSIL.

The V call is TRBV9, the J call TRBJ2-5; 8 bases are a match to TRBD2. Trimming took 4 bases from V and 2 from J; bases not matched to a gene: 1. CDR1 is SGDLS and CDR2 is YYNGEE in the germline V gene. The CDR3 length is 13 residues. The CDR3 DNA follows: TGTGCCAGCAGCCCGGGAGGGCAAGAGACCCAGTACTTC. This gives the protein CASSPGGQETQYF.

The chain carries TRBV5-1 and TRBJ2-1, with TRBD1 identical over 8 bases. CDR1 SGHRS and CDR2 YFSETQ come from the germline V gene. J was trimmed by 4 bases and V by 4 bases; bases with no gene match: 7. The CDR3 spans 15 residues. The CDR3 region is CASSIRDRSYNEQFF. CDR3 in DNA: TGCGCCAGCAGCATTCGGGACAGGTCTTACAATGAGCAGTTCTTC. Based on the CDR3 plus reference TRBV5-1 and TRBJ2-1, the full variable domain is KAGVTQTPRYLIKTRGQQVTLSCSPISGHRSVSWYQQTPGQGLQFLFEYFSETQRNKGNFPGRFSGRQFSNSRSEMNVSTLELGDSALYLCASSIRDRSYNEQFFGPGTRLTVL.

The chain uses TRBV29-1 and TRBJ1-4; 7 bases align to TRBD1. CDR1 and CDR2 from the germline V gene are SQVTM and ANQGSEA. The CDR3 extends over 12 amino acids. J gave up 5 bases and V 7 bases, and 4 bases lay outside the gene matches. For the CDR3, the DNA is TGCAGCGCCGGGACAGAGAATGAAAAACTGTTTTTT. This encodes CSAGTENEKLFF.

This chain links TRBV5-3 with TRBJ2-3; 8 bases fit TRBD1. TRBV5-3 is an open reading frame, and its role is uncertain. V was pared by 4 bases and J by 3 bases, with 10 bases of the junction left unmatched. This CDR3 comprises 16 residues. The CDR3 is CARSVGQADGTDTQYF. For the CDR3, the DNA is TGTGCCAGAAGCGTGGGACAGGCCGATGGGACAGATACGCAGTATTTT.

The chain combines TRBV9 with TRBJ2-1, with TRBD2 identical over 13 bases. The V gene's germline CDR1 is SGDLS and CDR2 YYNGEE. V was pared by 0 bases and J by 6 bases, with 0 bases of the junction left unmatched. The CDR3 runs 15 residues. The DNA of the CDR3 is TGTGCCAGCAGCGTAGGGACTAGCGGGAGCAATGAGCAGTTCTTC. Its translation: CASSVGTSGSNEQFF.

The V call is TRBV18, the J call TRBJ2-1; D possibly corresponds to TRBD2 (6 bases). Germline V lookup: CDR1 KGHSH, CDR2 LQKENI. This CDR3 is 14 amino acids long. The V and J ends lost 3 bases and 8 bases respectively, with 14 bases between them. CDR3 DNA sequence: TGTGCCAGCTCACCTTCGCGCGGGGCGCATGAGCAGTTCTTC. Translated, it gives CASSPSRGAHEQFF.

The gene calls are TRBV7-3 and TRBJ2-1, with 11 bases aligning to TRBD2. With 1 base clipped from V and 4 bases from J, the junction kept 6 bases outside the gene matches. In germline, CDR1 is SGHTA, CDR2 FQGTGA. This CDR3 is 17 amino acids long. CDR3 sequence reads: CASSLIAGTSGYNEQFF. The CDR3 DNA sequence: TGTGCCAGCAGCTTAATTGCTGGGACTAGCGGATACAATGAGCAGTTCTTC.

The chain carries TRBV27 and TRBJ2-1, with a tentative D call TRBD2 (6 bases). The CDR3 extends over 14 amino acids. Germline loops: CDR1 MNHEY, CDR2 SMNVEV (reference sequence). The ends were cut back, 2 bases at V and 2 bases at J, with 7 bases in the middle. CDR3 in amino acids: CASSLAGPYNEQFF. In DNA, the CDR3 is TGTGCCAGCAGTTTAGCGGGACCCTACAATGAGCAGTTCTTC.

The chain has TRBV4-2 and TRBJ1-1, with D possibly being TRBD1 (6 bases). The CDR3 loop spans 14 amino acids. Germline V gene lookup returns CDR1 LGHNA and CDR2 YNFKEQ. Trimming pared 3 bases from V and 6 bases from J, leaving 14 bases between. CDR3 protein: CASSQVTGLAEAFF. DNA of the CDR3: TGTGCCAGCAGCCAGGTCACAGGGTTAGCTGAAGCTTTCTTT.

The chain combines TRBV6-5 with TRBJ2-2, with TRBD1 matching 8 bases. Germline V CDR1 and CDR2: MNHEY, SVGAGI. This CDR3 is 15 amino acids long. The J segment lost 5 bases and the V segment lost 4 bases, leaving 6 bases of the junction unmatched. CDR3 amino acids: CASSLDRVETGELFF. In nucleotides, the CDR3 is TGTGCCAGCAGTTTGGACAGGGTGGAAACCGGGGAGCTGTTTTTT.

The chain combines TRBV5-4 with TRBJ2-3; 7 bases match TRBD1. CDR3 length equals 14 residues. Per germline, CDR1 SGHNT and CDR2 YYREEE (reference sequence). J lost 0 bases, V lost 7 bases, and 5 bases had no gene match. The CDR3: CASVRDRSTDTQYF. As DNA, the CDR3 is TGTGCCAGCGTTCGGGACAGAAGCACAGATACGCAGTATTTT.

CDR3 nucleotide sequence: TGTGCCAGCAGTTCCGAAACTAGCGGCCTAGCCAAAAACATTCAGTACTTC. Its protein is CASSSETSGLAKNIQYF. The rearrangement joins TRBV28 to TRBJ2-4; 8 nucleotides align to TRBD2. V was clipped by 4 bases and J by 0 bases; unmatched bases: 8. The CDR3 totals 17 residues. The germline V gene has CDR1 MDHEN and CDR2 SYDVKM. The variable domain in full, completed from reference TRBV28 and TRBJ2-4, reads DVKVTQSSRYLVKRTGEKVFLECVQDMDHENMFWYRQDPGLGLRLIYFSYDVKMKEKGDIPEGYSVSREKKERFSLILESASTNQTSMYLCASSSETSGLAKNIQYFGAGTRLSVL.

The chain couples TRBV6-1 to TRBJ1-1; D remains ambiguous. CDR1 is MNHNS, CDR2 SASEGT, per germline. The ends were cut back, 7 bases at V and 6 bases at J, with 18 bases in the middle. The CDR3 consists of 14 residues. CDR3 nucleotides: TGTGCCAGCATTAGGAGGGATTTTGTGGCTGAAGCTTTCTTT. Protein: CASIRRDFVAEAFF.

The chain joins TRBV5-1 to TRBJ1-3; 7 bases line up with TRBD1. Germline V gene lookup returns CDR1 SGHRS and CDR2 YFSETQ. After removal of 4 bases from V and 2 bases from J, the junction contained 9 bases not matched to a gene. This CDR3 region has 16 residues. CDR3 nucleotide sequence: TGCGCCAGCAGCCTAACCGTTCAGGGGGCTGGAAACACCATATATTTT. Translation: CASSLTVQGAGNTIYF.

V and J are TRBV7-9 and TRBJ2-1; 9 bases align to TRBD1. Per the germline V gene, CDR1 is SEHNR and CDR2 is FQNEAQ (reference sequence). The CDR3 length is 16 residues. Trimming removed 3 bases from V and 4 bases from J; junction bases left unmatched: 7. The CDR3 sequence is CASSFSDRGFYNEQFF. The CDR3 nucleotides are TGTGCCAGCAGCTTCTCCGACAGGGGGTTTTACAATGAGCAGTTCTTC.

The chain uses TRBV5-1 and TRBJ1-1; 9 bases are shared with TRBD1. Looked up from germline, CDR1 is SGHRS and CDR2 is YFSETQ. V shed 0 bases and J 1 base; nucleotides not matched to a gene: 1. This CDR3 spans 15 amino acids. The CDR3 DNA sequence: TGCGCCAGCAGCTTGGAGGGACAGGGGAACACTGAAGCTTTCTTT. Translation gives CASSLEGQGNTEAFF.

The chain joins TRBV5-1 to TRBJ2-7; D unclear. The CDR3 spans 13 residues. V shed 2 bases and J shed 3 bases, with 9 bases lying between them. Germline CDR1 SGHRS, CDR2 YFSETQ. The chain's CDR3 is CASSLPHIYEQYF. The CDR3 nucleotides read TGCGCCAGCAGCTTACCCCACATCTACGAGCAGTACTTC.

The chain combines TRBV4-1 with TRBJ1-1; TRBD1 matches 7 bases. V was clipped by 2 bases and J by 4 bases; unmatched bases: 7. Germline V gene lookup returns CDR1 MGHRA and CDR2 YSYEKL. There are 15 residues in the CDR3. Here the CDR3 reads CASSQPTQGGTEAFF. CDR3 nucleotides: TGCGCCAGCAGCCAACCAACCCAGGGGGGCACTGAAGCTTTCTTT.

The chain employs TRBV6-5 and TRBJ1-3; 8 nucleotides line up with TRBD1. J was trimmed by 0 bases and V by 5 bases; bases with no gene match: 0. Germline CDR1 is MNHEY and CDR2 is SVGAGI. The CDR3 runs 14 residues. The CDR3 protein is CASSTGGSGNTIYF. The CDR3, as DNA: TGTGCCAGCAGTACAGGGGGCTCTGGAAACACCATATATTTT.

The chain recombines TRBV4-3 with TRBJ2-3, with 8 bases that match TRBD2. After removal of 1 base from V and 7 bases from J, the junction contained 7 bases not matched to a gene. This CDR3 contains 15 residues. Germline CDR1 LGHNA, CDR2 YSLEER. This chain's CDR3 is CASSQGSGGVYTQYF. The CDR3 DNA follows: TGCGCCAGCAGCCAAGGGTCCGGGGGGGTGTATACGCAGTATTTT.

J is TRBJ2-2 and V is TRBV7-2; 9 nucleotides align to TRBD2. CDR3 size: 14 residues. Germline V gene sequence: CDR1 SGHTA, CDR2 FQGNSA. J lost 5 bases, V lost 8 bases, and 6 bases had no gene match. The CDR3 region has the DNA TGTGCCAGCGGATTAGCGGGAGCTACCGGGGAGCTGTTTTTT. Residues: CASGLAGATGELFF.

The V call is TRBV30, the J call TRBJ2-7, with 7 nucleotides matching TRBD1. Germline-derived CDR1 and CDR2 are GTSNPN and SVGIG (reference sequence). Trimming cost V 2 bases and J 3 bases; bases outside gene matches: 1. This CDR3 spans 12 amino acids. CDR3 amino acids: CAWSRDSYEQYF. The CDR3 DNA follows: TGTGCCTGGAGTAGGGACAGCTACGAGCAGTACTTC.

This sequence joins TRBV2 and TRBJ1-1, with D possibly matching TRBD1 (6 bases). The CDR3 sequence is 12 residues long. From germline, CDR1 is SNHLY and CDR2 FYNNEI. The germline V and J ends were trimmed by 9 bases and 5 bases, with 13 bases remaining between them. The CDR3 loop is CASTGFETEAFF. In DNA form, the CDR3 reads TGTGCCAGTACAGGGTTTGAAACTGAAGCTTTCTTT.

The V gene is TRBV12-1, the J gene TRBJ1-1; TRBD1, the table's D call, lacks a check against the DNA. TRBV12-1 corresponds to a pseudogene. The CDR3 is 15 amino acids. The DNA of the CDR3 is TGTGCCAGCAGCTTGACTACAGGGAAAGGAACTGAAGCTTTCTTT. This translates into CASSLTTGKGTEAFF.

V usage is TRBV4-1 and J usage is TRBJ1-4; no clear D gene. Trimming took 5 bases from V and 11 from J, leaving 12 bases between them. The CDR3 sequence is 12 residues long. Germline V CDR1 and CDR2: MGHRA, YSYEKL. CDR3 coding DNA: TGCGCCAGCAGCTTCCCAGGAACTAAACTGTTTTTT. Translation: CASSFPGTKLFF.

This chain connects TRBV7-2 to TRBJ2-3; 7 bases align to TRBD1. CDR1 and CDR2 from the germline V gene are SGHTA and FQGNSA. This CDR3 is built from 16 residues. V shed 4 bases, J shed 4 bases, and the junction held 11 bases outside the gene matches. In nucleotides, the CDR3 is TGTGCCAGCAGCTCACAAGGGACAGAAGGGGCAGATACGCAGTATTTT. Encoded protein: CASSSQGTEGADTQYF.

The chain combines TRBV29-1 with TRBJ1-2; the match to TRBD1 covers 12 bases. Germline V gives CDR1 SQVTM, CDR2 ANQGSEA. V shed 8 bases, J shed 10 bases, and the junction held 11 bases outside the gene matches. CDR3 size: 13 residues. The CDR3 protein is CSTLPGTGGDYTF. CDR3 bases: TGCAGCACCTTACCCGGGACAGGGGGCGACTACACCTTC.

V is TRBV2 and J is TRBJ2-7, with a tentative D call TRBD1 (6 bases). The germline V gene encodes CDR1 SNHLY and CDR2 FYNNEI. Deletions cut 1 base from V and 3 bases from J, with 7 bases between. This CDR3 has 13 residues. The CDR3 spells CASSEDRVYEQYF. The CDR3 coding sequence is TGTGCCAGCAGTGAAGACAGGGTCTACGAGCAGTACTTC.

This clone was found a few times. DNA of the CDR3: TGTGCCAGCAGTAGGGGCGACGGAGCTTTCTTT. It codes for CASSRGDGAFF. The gene calls are TRBV6-5 and TRBJ1-1; possibly TRBD1 for D (5 bases). Germline assignment: CDR1 MNHEY and CDR2 SVGAGI. Trimming took off 5 bases at V and 10 bases at J, with 11 bases between the two ends. The CDR3 runs 11 residues.

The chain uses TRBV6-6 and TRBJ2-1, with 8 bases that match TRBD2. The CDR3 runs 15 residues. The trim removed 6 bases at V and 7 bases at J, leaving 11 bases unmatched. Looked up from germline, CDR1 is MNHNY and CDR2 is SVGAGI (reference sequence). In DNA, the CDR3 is TGTGCCAGCAGCACCGGGACTAGTGGAGGTAATGAGCAGTTCTTC. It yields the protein CASSTGTSGGNEQFF.

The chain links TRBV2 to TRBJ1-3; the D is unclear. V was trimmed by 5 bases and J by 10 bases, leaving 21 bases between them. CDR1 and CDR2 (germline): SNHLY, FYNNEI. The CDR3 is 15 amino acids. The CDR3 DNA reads TGTGCCAGCAGTAGAAGGGAGCAGGAGAGCTCGACCATATATTTT. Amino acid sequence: CASSRREQESSTIYF.